This TCR beta chain was sequenced during a study of cytomegalovirus exposure and HLA in healthy donors. Repertoires were generated with immunoSEQ multiplex PCR, while TCRdb's copy carries only in-frame clones and drops some. The sample carries 200,000 to 250,000 clones, approximately 90% recorded once. There are 14 residues in the CDR3. Germline V lookup: CDR1 WSHSY, CDR2 SAAADI. V shed 4 bases, J shed 4 bases, and the junction held 4 bases outside the gene matches. The 120-subject validation cohort, separate from the 666-subject first cohort, included the donors. Note on this clone: No antigen is known for it.

Overall study findings and caveats: Researchers counted 150 to 200 TCR beta chains as cytomegalovirus-associated.

Sequencing was carried out using PBMCs. This chain joins TRBV10-2 and TRBJ2-5; TRBD1 agrees at 9 bases. The origin of this receptor is a woman aged 18-29 years in good health and CMV-seronegative. The CDR3 protein is CASSVGTGIETQYF. The CDR3 nucleotides read TGCGCCAGCAGTGTCGGGACAGGGATAGAGACCCAGTACTTC.